The 15 T cell receptor beta chains in this list originate from one sample, sequenced in a study of CD8 T cells in Susac syndrome. Random hexamers served to reverse transcribe roughly 0.5 to 1 ug RNA. TCRdb analysed the immunoSEQ multiplex PCR reads with MiXCR anew, one entry per CDR3 protein. This sample has 100,000 to 150,000 distinct CDR3 sequences, with over 85% found just once. Sequenced: CD4+ T cells from PBMCs. Receptors were obtained from a human donor in good health.

The chain combines TRBV15 with TRBJ2-2, with a weak D call TRBD2 (5 bases). The length of the CDR3 is 15 residues. From germline, CDR1 is LNHNV and CDR2 YYDKDF (reference sequence). V lost 5 bases and J 1 base, leaving 11 bases between the germline ends. CDR3 sequence: CATSPPGLNTGELFF. CDR3 nucleotide sequence: TGTGCCACCAGCCCCCCCGGACTGAACACCGGGGAGCTGTTTTTT. The full variable domain, in which reference TRBV15 and TRBJ2-2 provide the parts outside the CDR3, is DAMVIQNPRYQVTQFGKPVTLSCSQTLNHNVMYWYQQKSSQAPKLLFHYYDKDFNNEADTPDNFQSRRPNTSFCFLDIRSPGLGDTAMYLCATSPPGLNTGELFFGEGSRLTVL.

The chain uses TRBV7-8 and TRBJ2-7; 12 nucleotides line up with TRBD2. The ends lost 4 bases at V and 4 bases at J; junction bases unmatched: 5. Germline CDR1 is SGHVS and CDR2 is FQNEAQ. CDR3 size: 15 residues. The CDR3 DNA reads as TGTGCCAGCAGCTCCAACGGACTAGCGGGATACGAGCAGTACTTC. Residues: CASSSNGLAGYEQYF.

The chain links TRBV6-5 to TRBJ1-1, with D unclear. In germline, CDR1 is MNHEY, CDR2 SVGAGI. V was clipped by 0 bases and J by 7 bases, with 12 bases between them. This CDR3 has 14 amino acids. CDR3 in DNA: TGTGCCAGCAGTTACTCAGATGTAGTAGGTGAAGCTTTCTTT. Translating gives CASSYSDVVGEAFF.

V gene TRBV19 combines with J gene TRBJ1-1; D perhaps matches TRBD1 (5 bases). This CDR3 region has 13 residues. The V end lost 6 bases, the J end lost 1 base, and 9 bases lay between the germline ends. Germline CDR1 LNHDA, CDR2 SQIVND (reference sequence). The CDR3 reads CASRQVSNTEAFF. The CDR3 DNA follows: TGTGCCAGTAGACAGGTTTCGAACACTGAAGCTTTCTTT. Filled out from reference TRBV19 and TRBJ1-1, the complete variable domain reads DGGITQSPKYLFRKEGQNVTLSCEQNLNHDAMYWYRQDPGQGLRLIYYSQIVNDFQKGDIAEGYSVSREKKESFPLTVTSAQKNPTAFYLCASRQVSNTEAFFGQGTRLTVV.

The CDR3 protein is CSARLTRGSGSPQYF. CDR3 bases: TGCAGTGCTAGATTAACTAGAGGAAGCGGGAGTCCCCAGTACTTC. The chain uses TRBV20-1 and TRBJ2-5; 8 bases align to TRBD2. Looked up from germline, CDR1 is DFQATT and CDR2 is SNEGSKA (reference sequence). The CDR3 runs to 15 residues. J was trimmed by 9 bases and V by 2 bases; bases with no gene match: 14.

The chain uses TRBV9 and TRBJ1-3; D is ambiguous. The germline CDR1 and CDR2 sequences are SGDLS and YYNGEE. The CDR3 is 14 residues long. Between the trimmed V and J ends, which lost 4 bases and 0 bases, there was a span of 8 bases. The CDR3 loop reads CASSPGHSGNTIYF. CDR3 nucleotide sequence: TGTGCCAGCAGCCCCGGTCACTCTGGAAACACCATATATTTT.

The chain has TRBV6-2 or TRBV6-3 and TRBJ2-5; 8 nucleotides match TRBD1. The CDR3 is made up of 17 amino acids. V shed 5 bases, J shed 0 bases, and the junction held 11 bases outside the gene matches. Germline V gene sequence: CDR1 MNHEY, CDR2 SVGEGT. DNA of the CDR3: TGTGCCAGCAGTAGGCCGGGACAGGAGACGTACCAAGAGACCCAGTACTTC. Its translation is CASSRPGQETYQETQYF.

The chain has TRBV20-1 and TRBJ1-1; D remains ambiguous. The CDR3 runs to 13 residues. Germline-derived CDR1 and CDR2 are DFQATT and SNEGSKA (reference sequence). Deletions cut 3 bases from V and 1 base from J, with 9 bases between. CDR3 bases: TGCAGTGCTAGTCTCGGCACGAACACTGAAGCTTTCTTT. Translating gives CSASLGTNTEAFF.

This clonotype has only a few counts. J is TRBJ2-5 and V is TRBV2; TRBD2 aligns across 11 bases. This CDR3 comprises 13 residues. With V trimmed by 11 bases and J by 5 bases, 7 bases remained unmatched. The germline gives CDR1 SNHLY, CDR2 FYNNEI. This CDR3 reads CASLAGVRETQYF. The CDR3 region has the DNA TGTGCCTCACTAGCGGGAGTACGGGAGACCCAGTACTTC. The complete variable domain, with remaining parts taken from reference TRBV2 and TRBJ2-5, reads EPEVTQTPSHQVTQMGQEVILRCVPISNHLYFYWYRQILGQKVEFLVSFYNNEISEKSEIFDDQFSVERPDGSNFTLKIRSTKLEDSAMYFCASLAGVRETQYFGPGTRLLVL.

The chain links TRBV12-3 or TRBV12-4 to TRBJ2-7; D possibly corresponds to TRBD2 (6 bases). Trimming took off 6 bases at V and 0 bases at J, with 12 bases between the two ends. This CDR3 is built from 14 residues. CDR3 in amino acids: CASSRGTLSYEQYF. CDR3 coding DNA: TGTGCCAGCAGCCGCGGGACCCTCTCCTACGAGCAGTACTTC.

This chain uses TRBV29-1 with TRBJ1-5, with D possibly being TRBD1 (6 bases). The CDR3 totals 17 residues. Germline V CDR1 and CDR2: SQVTM, ANQGSEA. V lost 6 bases and J lost 0, with 21 bases in between. The DNA for the CDR3 is TGCAGCGTCGCCTTCCAGGGGTCCGGGTATAGCAATCAGCCCCAGCATTTT. Amino acid sequence: CSVAFQGSGYSNQPQHF. Complete variable domain (other parts from reference TRBV29-1 and TRBJ1-5): SAVISQKPSRDICQRGTSLTIQCQVDSQVTMMFWYRQQPGQSLTLIATANQGSEATYESGFVIDKFPISRPNLTFSTLTVSNMSPEDSSIYLCSVAFQGSGYSNQPQHFGDGTRLSIL.

There are a few counts of this clonotype. V is TRBV29-1 and J is TRBJ1-2; 7 nucleotides line up with TRBD1. This CDR3 spans 13 amino acids. Germline CDR1 and CDR2: SQVTM and ANQGSEA. V lost 4 bases, J lost 2 bases, and 4 bases stayed unmatched. The CDR3 protein is CSVGGDSNYGYTF. In nucleotides, the CDR3 is TGCAGCGTTGGAGGGGACAGCAACTATGGCTACACCTTC.

The CDR3 DNA is TGTGCCACCAAACTAGATGAAAAACTGTTTTTT. Translated: CATKLDEKLFF. This chain connects TRBV2 to TRBJ1-4; no firm D call. The CDR3 contains 11 residues. The germline gives CDR1 SNHLY, CDR2 FYNNEI. Trimming cost V 10 bases and J 6 bases, with 9 bases left between them.

CDR3 nucleotides: TGTGCCAGCAGCTTATCCGACCGGAACTATGGCTACACCTTC. Encoded protein: CASSLSDRNYGYTF. The chain carries TRBV13 and TRBJ1-2; D uncertain. V lost 2 bases and J lost 2, with 9 bases in between. The germline V gene encodes CDR1 PRHDT and CDR2 FYEKMQ (reference sequence). This CDR3 spans 14 amino acids.

The J gene is TRBJ2-7, the V gene TRBV29-1; 9 positions match TRBD2. Trimming took 5 bases from V and 5 from J; bases not matched to a gene: 4. The germline gives CDR1 SQVTM, CDR2 ANQGSEA. The CDR3 length is 12 residues. This chain's CDR3 is CSVSAGGDEQYF. The CDR3 DNA sequence: TGCAGCGTTTCAGCGGGGGGCGACGAGCAGTACTTC.